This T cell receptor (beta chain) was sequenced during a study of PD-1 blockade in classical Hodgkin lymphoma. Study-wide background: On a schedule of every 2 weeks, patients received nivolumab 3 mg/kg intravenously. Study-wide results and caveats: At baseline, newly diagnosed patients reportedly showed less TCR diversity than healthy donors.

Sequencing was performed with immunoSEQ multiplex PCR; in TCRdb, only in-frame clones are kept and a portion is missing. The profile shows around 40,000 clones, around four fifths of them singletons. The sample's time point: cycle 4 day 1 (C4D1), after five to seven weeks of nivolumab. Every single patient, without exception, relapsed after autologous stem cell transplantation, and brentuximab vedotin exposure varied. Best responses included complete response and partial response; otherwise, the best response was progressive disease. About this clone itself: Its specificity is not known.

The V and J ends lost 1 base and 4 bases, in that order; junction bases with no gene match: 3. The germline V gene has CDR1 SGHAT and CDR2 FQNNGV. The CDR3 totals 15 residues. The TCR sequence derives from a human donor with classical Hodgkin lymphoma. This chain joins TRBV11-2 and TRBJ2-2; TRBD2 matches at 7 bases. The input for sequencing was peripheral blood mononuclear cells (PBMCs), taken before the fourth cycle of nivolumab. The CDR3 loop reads CASSLVSSGTGELFF. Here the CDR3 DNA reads TGTGCCAGCAGCTTAGTTTCTAGCGGCACCGGGGAGCTGTTTTTT.